The 32 T cell receptor beta chains reported below all come from one sample, sequenced in a study of T cells in Graves' hyperthyroidism and ophthalmopathy. Amplification of TCR beta CDR3 regions used RNA as the template. Researchers ran a first-round RT-PCR on the TCR CDR3 using the HTBI primer set. From the multiplex PCR reads, TCRdb called clonotypes with MiXCR, one entry per CDR3 protein. There are under 450,000 distinct CDR3 sequences in the sample; approximately 14% occur only once, and 12% to 15% lies in the top ten. Sequencing input: blood. Every receptor here comes from a woman aged 18-30 years with Graves' hyperthyroidism.

The table lists this clonotype with a few counts. The chain is built from TRBV6-1 and TRBJ2-7; TRBD1 agrees at 11 bases. Per the germline V gene, CDR1 is MNHNS and CDR2 is SASEGT. With V trimmed by 6 bases and J by 9 bases, 7 bases remained unmatched. This CDR3 is built from 13 residues. CDR3 protein: CASRRTGGRGQYF. CDR3 DNA: TGTGCCAGCAGGCGGACAGGGGGCAGAGGGCAGTACTTC.

This chain's CDR3 is CASSLEGGPHEQYF. As DNA, the CDR3 is TGTGCCAGCAGCCTGGAGGGAGGGCCGCACGAGCAGTACTTC. The chain uses TRBV12-3 or TRBV12-4 and TRBJ2-7; TRBD2 agrees at 7 bases. V lost 6 bases to trimming and J lost 5 bases; unmatched junction nucleotides: 10. The CDR3 sequence is 14 residues long.

This clonotype has at least ten counts. DNA of the CDR3: TGTGCCAGCAGTCCCCGCGGGGCGGGGGGTATGGGTGAGCAGTTCTTC. Encoded protein: CASSPRGAGGMGEQFF. The chain recombines TRBV12-3 or TRBV12-4 with TRBJ2-1, with TRBD2 matching over 8 bases. The length of the CDR3 is 16 residues. After removal of 5 bases from V and 9 bases from J, the junction contained 15 bases not matched to a gene.

This clonotype was picked up many times. The CDR3 spells CASSLVIPSTDTQYF. The CDR3 DNA follows: TGCGCCAGCAGCTTGGTGATTCCTAGCACAGATACGCAGTATTTT. V is TRBV5-1 and J is TRBJ2-3, with no clear D. The CDR3 has 15 residues. With 0 bases removed from V and 0 bases from J, the gap between germline ends came to 8 bases. Germline loops: CDR1 SGHRS, CDR2 YFSETQ.

This clonotype was recorded at least ten times. V and J are TRBV6-2 or TRBV6-3 and TRBJ2-7; D is unresolved. The CDR3 has 13 amino acids. Looked up from germline, CDR1 is MNHEY and CDR2 is SVGEGT. Between the trimmed V and J ends, which lost 6 bases and 6 bases, there was a span of 15 bases. The CDR3 region is CASSLDPYGEQYF. CDR3 coding DNA: TGTGCCAGCAGCCTAGACCCGTATGGCGAGCAGTACTTC.

This clonotype was seen ten or more times. This sequence joins TRBV11-2 and TRBJ2-3; 9 bases fit TRBD2. The trim removed 2 bases at V and 0 bases at J, leaving 3 bases unmatched. Germline assignment: CDR1 SGHAT and CDR2 FQNNGV. This CDR3 comprises 16 residues. CDR3 in DNA: TGTGCCAGCAGCTTAACTAGCGGGCCTAGCACAGATACGCAGTATTTT. Protein product: CASSLTSGPSTDTQYF.

This clonotype was picked up a small number of times. The chain carries TRBV7-9 and TRBJ2-1; D remains unclear. Trimming pared 5 bases from V and 7 bases from J, leaving 9 bases between. The germline gives CDR1 SEHNR, CDR2 FQNEAQ (reference sequence). CDR3 length: 12 amino acids. The CDR3 reads CASSRSGNEQFF. In DNA, the CDR3 is TGTGCCAGCAGCCGTAGTGGAAATGAGCAGTTCTTC.

As regards this clonotype: Germline is not matched at one junction end, which may reflect a read error. This sequence joins TRBV28 and TRBJ2-5; no firm D call. This CDR3 contains 12 residues. Germline V gene sequence: CDR1 MDHEN, CDR2 SYDVKM. CDR3 residues: CASSSGQESQYF. The CDR3 nucleotides are TGTGCCAGCAGTTCGGGCCAAGAGTCCCAGTACTTC. The full variable domain, rest sourced from reference TRBV28 and TRBJ2-5, is DVKVTQSSRYLVKRTGEKVFLECVQDMDHENMFWYRQDPGLGLRLIYFSYDVKMKEKGDIPEGYSVSREKKERFSLILESASTNQTSMYLCASSSGQESQYFGPGTRLLVL.

This clonotype occurred many times. The chain uses TRBV7-9 and TRBJ2-1, with D perhaps matching TRBD2 (6 bases). Germline assignment: CDR1 SEHNR and CDR2 FQNEAQ (reference sequence). The germline V and J ends were trimmed by 3 bases and 2 bases, with 17 bases remaining between them. The CDR3 extends over 17 amino acids. The CDR3 sequence is CASSLRGPGLTYNEQFF. In DNA, the CDR3 is TGTGCCAGCAGCTTGAGAGGACCGGGACTCACCTACAATGAGCAGTTCTTC.

At least ten counts were recorded for this clonotype. The V gene is TRBV12-3 or TRBV12-4, the J gene TRBJ1-2; TRBD1 matches at 7 bases. Trimming cost V 6 bases and J 6 bases; bases outside gene matches: 4. This CDR3 has 12 residues. In nucleotides, the CDR3 is TGTGCCAGCAGCCGGGACAGAGATGGCTACACCTTC. Translated, it gives CASSRDRDGYTF.

At least ten counts were recorded for this clonotype. CDR3 coding DNA: TGTGCCAGCCTTAAGGGACAGGGAACTGAAGCTTTCTTT. Translating gives CASLKGQGTEAFF. V gene TRBV10-3 combines with J gene TRBJ1-1; 9 bases fit TRBD1. The germline gives CDR1 ENHRY, CDR2 SYGVKD. The CDR3 is 13 residues long. Unmatched junction bases numbered 8, after V lost 10 bases and J lost 5 bases.

Many counts were recorded for this clonotype. This chain uses TRBV28 with TRBJ2-1; 8 bases are shared with TRBD1. Looked up from germline, CDR1 is MDHEN and CDR2 is SYDVKM. There are 15 residues in the CDR3. Trimming removed 6 bases from V and 5 bases from J; junction bases left unmatched: 9. This chain's CDR3 is CASRPQGVRNNEQFF. The CDR3 DNA follows: TGTGCCAGCAGACCACAGGGGGTGCGGAACAATGAGCAGTTCTTC.

This clonotype was seen many times. This rearrangement joins TRBV5-1 to TRBJ2-3; 8 bases fit TRBD2. Unmatched junction bases numbered 9, after V lost 4 bases and J lost 2 bases. The CDR3 has 16 amino acids. Germline CDR1 reads SGHRS; CDR2 reads YFSETQ. CDR3 in amino acids: CASSQGLAKYTDTQYF. CDR3 bases: TGCGCCAGCAGCCAAGGACTAGCAAAATACACAGATACGCAGTATTTT. The full variable domain, its missing parts supplied by reference TRBV5-1 and TRBJ2-3, is KAGVTQTPRYLIKTRGQQVTLSCSPISGHRSVSWYQQTPGQGLQFLFEYFSETQRNKGNFPGRFSGRQFSNSRSEMNVSTLELGDSALYLCASSQGLAKYTDTQYFGPGTRLTVL.

This chain joins TRBV15 and TRBJ1-2; unclear D gene. Trimming stripped 0 bases from V and 6 bases from J, with 14 bases between. Germline CDR1 reads LNHNV; CDR2 reads YYDKDF (reference sequence). The CDR3 is 15 residues long. The CDR3 loop is CATSRDVTFSDGYTF. The CDR3 nucleotides are TGTGCCACCAGCAGAGATGTCACTTTCTCCGATGGCTACACCTTC.

This clonotype appeared many times. V usage is TRBV7-2 and J usage is TRBJ2-3, with no clear D. V lost 4 bases to trimming and J lost 6 bases, with 8 bases between them. CDR3 length: 12 residues. From germline, CDR1 is SGHTA and CDR2 FQGNSA. CDR3 in amino acids: CASSSIGDTQYF. As DNA, the CDR3 is TGTGCCAGCAGCTCAATCGGGGATACGCAGTATTTT. Complete variable domain (other parts from reference TRBV7-2 and TRBJ2-3): GAGVSQSPSNKVTEKGKDVELRCDPISGHTALYWYRQSLGQGLEFLIYFQGNSAPDKSGLPSDRFSAERTGGSVSTLTIQRTQQEDSAVYLCASSSIGDTQYFGPGTRLTVL.

Comments on this clonotype: Since no conserved phenylalanine or tryptophan closes the CDR3, a read error is the likely cause. The chain links TRBV18 to TRBJ2-5, with D perhaps matching TRBD2 (7 bases). This CDR3 region has 15 residues. Germline CDR1 is KGHSH and CDR2 is LQKENI. V was cut by 2 bases and J by 5 bases, with 15 bases left in between. As DNA, the CDR3 is TGTGCCAGCTCACCATTGGCGGGGGCTGGGGAGACCCAGTACTTG. This codes for CASSPLAGAGETQYL.

V is TRBV11-1 and J is TRBJ2-7, with D perhaps matching TRBD1 (5 bases). Germline CDR1 SGHAT, CDR2 FQDESV (reference sequence). V lost 7 bases and J 6 bases, leaving 16 bases between the germline ends. The CDR3 is 13 residues long. CDR3 in amino acids: CASTQTEVGEQYF. Here the CDR3 DNA reads TGTGCCAGCACCCAGACAGAGGTTGGCGAGCAGTACTTC.

As concerns this clonotype: A much larger clone lies a single base off, so this may be a read error. The genes are TRBV2 and TRBJ1-2; unclear D gene. Germline V gene sequence: CDR1 SNHLY, CDR2 FYNNEI. The CDR3 has 15 residues. Trimming left V 6 bases short and J 0 bases short, with 14 bases between. CDR3 in amino acids: CASRVRHKANYGYTF. The CDR3 DNA sequence: TGTGCCAGCAGGGTAAGACACAAAGCTAACTATGGCTACACCTTC.

This clonotype was seen at least ten times. J is TRBJ1-1 and V is TRBV5-6; no clear D gene. CDR3 length: 12 amino acids. The germline CDR1 and CDR2 sequences are SGHDT and YYEEEE. Trimming took off 6 bases at V and 4 bases at J, with 10 bases between the two ends. CDR3 nucleotides: TGTGCCAGCACCTGGGGTTTCACTGAAGCTTTCTTT. Its translation is CASTWGFTEAFF.

Points on this clonotype: A much larger clonotype is one base distant, so this may be a read error. V usage is TRBV29-1 and J usage is TRBJ2-2, with TRBD2 identical over 11 bases. CDR1 is SQVTM and CDR2 is ANQGSEA in the germline V gene. The CDR3 runs 16 residues. This chain's CDR3 is CSVSRLAGTNTGELVF. DNA of the CDR3: TGCAGCGTTTCGAGACTAGCGGGAACGAACACCGGGGAGCTGGTTTTT.

This clonotype was seen more than once but under ten times. The chain recombines TRBV10-3 with TRBJ1-4; 8 bases fit TRBD1. CDR3 length equals 14 residues. CDR1 and CDR2 from the germline V gene are ENHRY and SYGVKD. V trimming: 6 bases; J trimming: 7 bases; junction bases outside the gene matches: 7. The CDR3 sequence is CAISIGQGGEKLFF. The CDR3, as DNA: TGTGCCATCAGCATCGGACAGGGAGGTGAAAAACTGTTTTTT.

About this clonotype: This may be a read error, as it is one base from a much larger clone. This chain connects TRBV7-3 to TRBJ1-5; tentatively, D is TRBD1 (5 bases). This CDR3 contains 14 residues. Germline V lookup: CDR1 SGHTA, CDR2 FQGTGA. DNA of the CDR3: TGTGCCAGCGGCTTCCGAGGGGAAGAGAAGCCCCAGCATTTT. It codes for CASGFRGEEKPQHF.

V and J are TRBV20-1 and TRBJ2-5, with D unclear. Germline V lookup: CDR1 DFQATT, CDR2 SNEGSKA (reference sequence). V was trimmed by 3 bases and J by 1 base, leaving 6 bases between them. The CDR3 covers 12 residues. CDR3: CSARWTQETQYF. Here the CDR3 DNA reads TGCAGTGCTAGGTGGACCCAAGAGACCCAGTACTTC.

This clonotype was detected only a few times. The chain uses TRBV20-1 and TRBJ2-7, with TRBD2 matching 7 bases. The CDR3 length is 16 residues. J was trimmed by 4 bases and V by 3 bases; bases with no gene match: 15. Germline values: CDR1 DFQATT, CDR2 SNEGSKA (reference sequence). In DNA form, the CDR3 reads TGCAGTGCTAGGAGTTTGGATCTAGCGGATTTATACGAGCAGTACTTC. Translation gives CSARSLDLADLYEQYF.

Only a few counts were recorded for this clonotype. The V call is TRBV7-3, the J call TRBJ2-1, with D tentatively TRBD2 (5 bases). CDR1 and CDR2 from the germline V gene are SGHTA and FQGTGA. The CDR3 extends over 12 amino acids. Trimming took off 5 bases at V and 9 bases at J, with 11 bases between the two ends. CDR3 sequence (DNA): TGTGCCAGCAGCAACGCAGAGGGTGAGCAGTTCTTC. Protein product: CASSNAEGEQFF.

This clonotype was seen repeatedly, ten times or more. V usage is TRBV3-1 and J usage is TRBJ1-2, with 7 bases matching TRBD1. Per germline, CDR1 LGHDT and CDR2 YNNKEL (reference sequence). This CDR3 has 15 residues. Trimming took 1 base from V and 4 from J; bases not matched to a gene: 6. CDR3 sequence reads: CASSQVEGQSYGYTF. CDR3 coding DNA: TGTGCCAGCAGCCAAGTGGAGGGACAGAGCTATGGCTACACCTTC.

This chain links TRBV19 with TRBJ2-3; D is ambiguous. Germline lookup yields CDR1 LNHDA and CDR2 SQIVND (reference sequence). V lost 4 bases, J lost 1 base, and 18 bases lay in between. The CDR3 runs 17 residues. The CDR3 spells CASSTQRILSRTDTQYF. As DNA, the CDR3 is TGTGCCAGTAGTACCCAACGGATATTATCACGCACAGATACGCAGTATTTT.

The chain carries TRBV20-1 and TRBJ2-7; 10 positions agree with TRBD2. Germline CDR1 is DFQATT and CDR2 is SNEGSKA (reference sequence). The V gene end was trimmed by 6 bases and the J gene end by 6 bases; junction bases not matched to a gene: 5. This CDR3 is built from 12 residues. The CDR3 here is CSAQGLASEQYF. The DNA of the CDR3 is TGCAGTGCCCAGGGACTAGCGAGCGAGCAGTACTTC.

This clonotype was recorded many times. The rearrangement joins TRBV28 to TRBJ1-4, with 9 bases identical to TRBD1. Germline V gene lookup returns CDR1 MDHEN and CDR2 SYDVKM. The CDR3 covers 14 residues. V dropped 5 bases and J dropped 9; count of bases not matched to a gene: 7. Here the CDR3 reads CASSLGQGRKKLFF. The CDR3 DNA is TGTGCCAGCAGTCTTGGACAGGGGAGGAAAAAACTGTTTTTT.

V gene TRBV7-2 combines with J gene TRBJ1-3; D not certain. This CDR3 is 16 amino acids long. Germline V lookup: CDR1 SGHTA, CDR2 FQGNSA. V was shortened by 0 bases and J by 1 base, with 10 bases between the two germline ends. The DNA for the CDR3 is TGTGCCAGCAGCTTAGCCAGTGCCAGTTCTGGAAACACCATATATTTT. Its protein product is CASSLASASSGNTIYF.

This clonotype turned up a few times. The rearrangement links TRBV7-2 to TRBJ2-3; D is unresolved. The V end lost 6 bases, the J end lost 6 bases, and 16 bases lay between the germline ends. The CDR3 has 14 amino acids. The V gene's germline CDR1 is SGHTA and CDR2 FQGNSA. The CDR3 region is CASSLPMFSDTQYF. DNA for the CDR3: TGTGCCAGCAGTCTCCCTATGTTTTCCGATACGCAGTATTTT.

The chain recombines TRBV6-9 with TRBJ1-1, with a weak D call TRBD1 (5 bases). V lost 0 bases to trimming and J lost 0 bases, with 11 bases between them. The CDR3 is made up of 16 amino acids. Germline loops: CDR1 MNHGY, CDR2 SVAAGI. The CDR3 is CASSYSRRGLNTEAFF. For the CDR3, the DNA is TGTGCCAGCAGTTATTCAAGAAGGGGTTTGAACACTGAAGCTTTCTTT.